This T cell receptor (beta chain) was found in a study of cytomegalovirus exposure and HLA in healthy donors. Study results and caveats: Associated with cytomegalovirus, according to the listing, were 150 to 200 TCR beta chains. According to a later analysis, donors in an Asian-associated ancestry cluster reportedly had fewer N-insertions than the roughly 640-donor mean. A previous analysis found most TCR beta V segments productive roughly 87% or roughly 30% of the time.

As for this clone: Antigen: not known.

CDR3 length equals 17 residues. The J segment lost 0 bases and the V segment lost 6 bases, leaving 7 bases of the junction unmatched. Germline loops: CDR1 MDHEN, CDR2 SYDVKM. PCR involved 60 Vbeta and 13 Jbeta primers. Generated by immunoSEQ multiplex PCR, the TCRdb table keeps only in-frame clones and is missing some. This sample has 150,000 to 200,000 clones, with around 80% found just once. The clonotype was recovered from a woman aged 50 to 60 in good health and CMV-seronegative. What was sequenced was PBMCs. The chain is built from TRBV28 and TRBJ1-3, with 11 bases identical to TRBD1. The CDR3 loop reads CASSNAGTGGSGNTIYF. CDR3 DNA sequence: TGTGCCAGCAGCAACGCCGGGACAGGGGGCTCTGGAAACACCATATATTTT.